A selection of T cell receptor beta chains follows, all from one sample in a study of blood T cell repertoires in COVID-19. Measured with immunoSEQ multiplex PCR; TCRdb has only the in-frame clones, and not every one. This table has over 100,000 clones, 83% appearing once. The sample taken for sequencing was peripheral blood. The source is a woman in her sixties or seventies with acute or convalescent COVID-19. Each CDR3 is given with its conserved first and last residue. The order of the fields is V gene, clone size, J gene, D gene, CDR3 DNA, CDR3 protein. The D gene is left open where the match is weak. Rows may omit the clone size; those that give it use once, few, many or a size class.

>TRBV6-1|.|TRBJ1-2|.
TGTGCCAGCAGTGAAGGCGGGTTTGATGGCTACACCTTC
CASSEGGFDGYTF
>TRBV7-9|.|TRBJ1-5|TRBD1
TGTGCCAGCAGTCCCGGACAGGGCAGCAATCAGCCCCAGCATTTT
CASSPGQGSNQPQHF
>TRBV30|.|TRBJ2-7|TRBD1
TGTGCCTGGAGTGTACGTACAGGGGGCGAGCAGTACTTC
CAWSVRTGGEQYF
>TRBV18|.|TRBJ2-1|.
TGTGCCAGCTCCGGGTCGGGAGATGAGCAGTTCTTC
CASSGSGDEQFF
>TRBV11-1|.|TRBJ2-2|TRBD2
TGTGCCAGCGGGGGGGCCGGGGAGCTGTTTTTT
CASGGAGELFF
>TRBV28|.|TRBJ2-7|.
TGTGCCACTTCAGGAGTGCGCACACGGGGGGAGCAGTACTTC
CATSGVRTRGEQYF
>TRBV19|.|TRBJ2-1|.
TGTGCCAGTAGCTCCCGGGTGGAGCAGTTCTTC
CASSSRVEQFF
>TRBV18|.|TRBJ1-1|TRBD1
TGTGCCAGCTCACGGACAGGTCAGAACACTGAAGCTTTCTTT
CASSRTGQNTEAFF
>TRBV5-1|.|TRBJ2-7|.
TGCGCCAGCAGCCCAGCTCCGACAGTTACCTACGAGCAGTACTTC
CASSPAPTVTYEQYF
>TRBV18|once|TRBJ2-3|TRBD1
TGTGCCAGCTCACCGTACAGGGGGAAGAGCACAGATACGCAGTATTTT
CASSPYRGKSTDTQYF
>TRBV5-1|.|TRBJ1-4|TRBD1
TGCGCCAGCAGCCTCGCCCTCCGGGACAGATCTAATGAAAAACTGTTTTTT
CASSLALRDRSNEKLFF
>TRBV27|once|TRBJ2-3|TRBD1
TGTGCCAGCACCCTTGGGGACAGGGTAACAGATACGCAGTATTTT
CASTLGDRVTDTQYF
>TRBV5-1|few|TRBJ2-1|TRBD2
TGCGCCAGCAGCTCGGCGGGGGGGCTCGGCAATGAGCAGTTCTTC
CASSSAGGLGNEQFF
>TRBV15|once|TRBJ2-1|TRBD2
TGTGCCACCAGCAAGGGGACTAGCACGTACAATGAGCAGTTCTTC
CATSKGTSTYNEQFF
>TRBV6-5|.|TRBJ1-5|TRBD1
TGTGCCAGCAGCGAGGGGGCCAAGCAGCCCCAGCATTTT
CASSEGAKQPQHF
>TRBV21-1|.|TRBJ2-5|.
TGTGCCAGCAGCAAGACAGGGACGGAGACCCAGTACTTC
CASSKTGTETQYF
>TRBV13|.|TRBJ1-2|.
TGTGCCAGCAGCTTAGGCATGGATGGGCAGGGAAAGGGCTACACCTTC
CASSLGMDGQGKGYTF
>TRBV5-1|.|TRBJ2-5|TRBD1
TGCGCCAGCAGCCAAGTGGGGACAGCCCCGCAAGAGACCCAGTACTTC
CASSQVGTAPQETQYF
>TRBV2|.|TRBJ1-5|.
TGTGCCAGCAGTGAACTTCAGAATCAGCCCCAGCATTTT
CASSELQNQPQHF
>TRBV28|.|TRBJ1-4|.
TGTGCCAGCACCCTCGCGGGGGCAACTAATGAAAAACTGTTTTTT
CASTLAGATNEKLFF
>TRBV28|.|TRBJ1-6|TRBD1
TGTGCCAGCAGATCGACTCAGGGGGGCCCTTCACCCCTCCACTTT
CASRSTQGGPSPLHF
>TRBV6-5|once|TRBJ1-2|.
TGTGCCAGCAGCCAAGGGGGAAACTATGGCTACACCTTC
CASSQGGNYGYTF
>TRBV21-1|.|TRBJ1-4|.
TGTGCCAGCAGCCGAACGTGGGGGGGAACTAATGAAAAACTGTTTTTT
CASSRTWGGTNEKLFF
>TRBV7-2|.|TRBJ1-6|TRBD1
TGTGCCAGCAGCACCTCGACAGGGAACTCACCCCTCCACTTT
CASSTSTGNSPLHF
>TRBV5-1|.|TRBJ2-3|.
TGCGCCAGCAGGAAGGAGAGTAATACGCAGTATTTT
CASRKESNTQYF
>TRBV2|.|TRBJ2-1|.
TGTGCCAGCAGGGCTAGGAATGAGCAGTTCTTC
CASRARNEQFF
>TRBV4-3|once|TRBJ2-1|TRBD2
TGCGCCAGCTCTCGCAGCGGGAGCTCCTACAATGAGCAGTTCTTC
CASSRSGSSYNEQFF
>TRBV24-1|.|TRBJ2-3|TRBD2
TGTGCCACCAGTGCCACTGGGCGGGGGAGCACAGATACGCAGTATTTT
CATSATGRGSTDTQYF
>TRBV7-9|.|TRBJ1-3|TRBD1
TGTGCCAGCAGCTTAGTAGCGGGACAGGGAAACACCATATATTTT
CASSLVAGQGNTIYF
>TRBV7-9|.|TRBJ2-1|.
TGTGCCAGCAGCTTAGCGAGGTTGGACTACAATGAGCAGTTCTTC
CASSLARLDYNEQFF
>TRBV6-4|.|TRBJ1-3|TRBD1
TGTGCCAGCAGCGAAAGGGACAGCCGCTCTGGAAACACCATATATTTT
CASSERDSRSGNTIYF
>TRBV5-1|.|TRBJ2-7|TRBD1
TGCGCCAGCAGCTTGGTGGCCCGAGACAGGGTCACGCGGGACGAGCAGTACTTC
CASSLVARDRVTRDEQYF
>TRBV7-2|.|TRBJ2-7|.
TGTGCCAGCAGCTCCGTCGGAGGCTCCTACGAGCAGTACTTC
CASSSVGGSYEQYF
>TRBV21-1|.|TRBJ1-1|.
TGTGCCCCCAAAGGGGGGGACACTGAAGCTTTCTTT
CAPKGGDTEAFF
>TRBV4-1|.|TRBJ1-2|.
TGCGCCAGCAGCCAAGATCGAGGGATTGACTATGGCTACACCTTC
CASSQDRGIDYGYTF
>TRBV2|.|TRBJ1-4|TRBD1
TGTGCCAGCAGTCCGACAGGGGTTAACGAAAAACTGTTTTTT
CASSPTGVNEKLFF
>TRBV12-3/TRBV12-4|.|TRBJ2-7|.
TGTGCCAGCACTCCCAGTGGAGGGCGCGAGCAGTACTTC
CASTPSGGREQYF
>TRBV24-1|.|TRBJ2-5|.
TGTGCCACCAGCTTGAGTAGCCTTGAAGAGACCCAGTACTTC
CATSLSSLEETQYF
>TRBV12-3/TRBV12-4|.|TRBJ2-4|.
TGTGCCAGCAGTTTAGGTTCTAAAAACATTCAGTACTTC
CASSLGSKNIQYF
>TRBV18|few|TRBJ1-3|TRBD1
TGTGCCAGCTCACCATCCCGGACAGGGGGAGACACCATATATTTT
CASSPSRTGGDTIYF
>TRBV3-1/TRBV3-2|.|TRBJ2-1|.
TGTGCCAGCAGCCCCACCCGGCTGGCGGCCAATGAGCAGTTCTTC
CASSPTRLAANEQFF
>TRBV7-3|.|TRBJ2-1|.
TGTGCCAGCAGCTTAGAGGGGGATGAGCAGTTCTTC
CASSLEGDEQFF
>TRBV7-2|.|TRBJ1-2|.
TGTGCCAGCAGCTTGACTTATTCTAACTATGGCTACACCTTC
CASSLTYSNYGYTF
>TRBV7-8|.|TRBJ1-5|TRBD1
TGTGCCAGCAGCCCTAGCAGGGGGGATCAGCCCCAGCATTTT
CASSPSRGDQPQHF
>TRBV7-2|.|TRBJ2-2|TRBD1
TGTGCCAGCAGCAAGACCGGGGACAGTTACGGGGAGCTGTTTTTT
CASSKTGDSYGELFF
>TRBV28|.|TRBJ2-2|.
TGTGCCATTGGACAGCCCCAGACCGGGGAGCTGTTTTTT
CAIGQPQTGELFF
>TRBV28|.|TRBJ1-2|TRBD1
TGTGCCAGCAGGGGGACAGGAGGAACTGGCTACACCTTC
CASRGTGGTGYTF
>TRBV14|few|TRBJ1-6|TRBD1
TGTGCCAGCAGCCAAGTAGACAGGGGGCCTGGTTCACCCCTCCACTTT
CASSQVDRGPGSPLHF
>TRBV18|.|TRBJ1-4|.
TGTGCCAGCTCACTTAGCGGAACGGGGACGGGAGAAAAACTGTTTTTT
CASSLSGTGTGEKLFF
>TRBV12-3/TRBV12-4|.|TRBJ1-1|.
TGTGCCAGCAGTTTCCCCGGGACTGAAGCTTTCTTT
CASSFPGTEAFF
>TRBV2|.|TRBJ1-2|.
TGTGCCAGCAGTGTCATAGAATTCAGGGGCTACACCTTC
CASSVIEFRGYTF